This is a list of T cell receptor beta chains from one sample in a study of blood T cell repertoires in COVID-19. Profiled with immunoSEQ multiplex PCR; TCRdb holds only in-frame clones, not every one. This table has about 48,000 clones, about nine tenths appearing once. The sample consisted of peripheral blood. These receptors originate from a man aged 70 or older with acute or convalescent COVID-19. The CDR3 runs from the conserved cysteine through the conserved F or W.

TRBV7-8 CASSPRTGARQPQHF
TRBV5-4 CASSLGPLTRQPQHF
TRBV30 CAWTTSGGPYNEQFF
TRBV10-1 CASPEGASGGNEQFF
TRBV29-1 CSVEAFPGQGKGNEKLFF
TRBV4-2 CASSQGTAGGEQFF
TRBV7-2 CASSSNSGTQETQYF
TRBV18 CASSPAQLQETQYF
TRBV5-1 CASSLASGTGGQETQYF
TRBV18 CASSPLGQPYNEQFF